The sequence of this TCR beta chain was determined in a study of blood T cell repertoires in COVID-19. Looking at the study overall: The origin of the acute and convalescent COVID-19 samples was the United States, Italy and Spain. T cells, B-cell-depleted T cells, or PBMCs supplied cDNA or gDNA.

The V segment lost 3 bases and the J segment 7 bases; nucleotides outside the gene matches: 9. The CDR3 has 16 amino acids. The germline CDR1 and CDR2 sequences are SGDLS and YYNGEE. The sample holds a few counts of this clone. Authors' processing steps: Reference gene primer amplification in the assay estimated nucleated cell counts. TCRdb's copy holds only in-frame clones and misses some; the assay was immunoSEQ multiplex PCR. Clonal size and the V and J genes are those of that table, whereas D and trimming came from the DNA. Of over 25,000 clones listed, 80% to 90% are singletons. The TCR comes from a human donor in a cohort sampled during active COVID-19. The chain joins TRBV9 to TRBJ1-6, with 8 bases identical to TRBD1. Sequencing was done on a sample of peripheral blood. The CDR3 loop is CASSAKTGVGNSPLHF. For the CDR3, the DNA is TGTGCCAGCAGCGCCAAGACAGGGGTCGGGAATTCACCCCTCCACTTT.